This entry lists 28 T cell receptor beta chains sequenced from one sample in a study of blood T cell repertoires in COVID-19. The assay was immunoSEQ multiplex PCR, and TCRdb's table has in-frame clones only and misses some. The sample holds around 190,000 clones, 75% to 85% seen once. The specimen was peripheral blood. The receptors shown here come from a human donor in a cohort sampled during active COVID-19.

The gene calls are TRBV7-8 and TRBJ2-1, with 9 positions matching TRBD2. CDR1 and CDR2 from the germline V gene are SGHVS and FQNEAQ. The CDR3 spans 15 residues. V dropped 5 bases and J dropped 2; count of bases not matched to a gene: 4. DNA of the CDR3: TGTGCCAGCAGCCCACCTAGCGGGGCCTACAATGAGCAGTTCTTC. Amino acids: CASSPPSGAYNEQFF.

The V gene is TRBV6-6, the J gene TRBJ2-1; 10 nucleotides match TRBD2. Unmatched junction bases numbered 9, after V lost 6 bases and J lost 7 bases. The germline CDR1 and CDR2 sequences are MNHNY and SVGAGI (reference sequence). The CDR3 covers 15 residues. For the CDR3, the DNA is TGTGCCAGCAGGTTGGGGAGCGGGAGGGTGAATGAGCAGTTCTTC. It encodes CASRLGSGRVNEQFF.

The chain joins TRBV7-2 to TRBJ2-7; 8 nucleotides line up with TRBD2. CDR1 and CDR2 from the germline V gene are SGHTA and FQGNSA. The CDR3 runs to 14 residues. Losses at the gene ends were 3 bases for V and 4 bases for J; bases not matched to a gene: 5. In DNA form, the CDR3 reads TGTGCCAGCAGCTTCCCGGGAGGGCCTTACGAGCAGTACTTC. Amino acid sequence: CASSFPGGPYEQYF.

V and J are TRBV30 and TRBJ2-7, with TRBD1 matching over 11 bases. With V trimmed by 1 base and J by 7 bases, 6 bases remained unmatched. This CDR3 contains 14 residues. Germline-derived CDR1 and CDR2 are GTSNPN and SVGIG (reference sequence). Here the CDR3 DNA reads TGTGCCTGGAGTGGAGGACAGGGGGCGAGGGAGCAGTACTTC. This sequence encodes CAWSGGQGAREQYF.

This clone was observed a few times. The chain uses TRBV2 and TRBJ1-5; the match to TRBD1 covers 8 bases. Looked up from germline, CDR1 is SNHLY and CDR2 is FYNNEI. V lost 5 bases and J lost 3; bases outside the gene matches: 6. CDR3 size: 15 residues. The CDR3 spells CASSPRQGNNQPQHF. In DNA form, the CDR3 reads TGTGCCAGCAGTCCCCGACAGGGGAACAATCAGCCCCAGCATTTT. Combining the CDR3 with reference TRBV2 and TRBJ1-5 gives the whole variable domain EPEVTQTPSHQVTQMGQEVILRCVPISNHLYFYWYRQILGQKVEFLVSFYNNEISEKSEIFDDQFSVERPDGSNFTLKIRSTKLEDSAMYFCASSPRQGNNQPQHFGDGTRLSIL.

The rearrangement joins TRBV9 to TRBJ1-2, with TRBD1 matching over 12 bases. Germline V gene lookup returns CDR1 SGDLS and CDR2 YYNGEE. The trim removed 0 bases at V and 8 bases at J, leaving 8 bases unmatched. This CDR3 region has 16 residues. CDR3 nucleotide sequence: TGTGCCAGCAGCGTAGTGGGGGACAGGGGGCATAGAGGCTACACCTTC. Amino acid sequence: CASSVVGDRGHRGYTF.

V gene TRBV11-2 combines with J gene TRBJ1-4; 10 bases agree with TRBD1. Germline lookup yields CDR1 SGHAT and CDR2 FQNNGV. V shed 4 bases, J shed 8 bases, and the junction held 7 bases outside the gene matches. The CDR3 loop spans 15 amino acids. The CDR3 reads CASSYPGTGVEKLFF. The CDR3 DNA follows: TGTGCCAGCAGCTACCCCGGGACAGGGGTCGAAAAACTGTTTTTT.

V and J are TRBV19 and TRBJ2-1; maybe TRBD1 (6 bases). The CDR3 loop spans 13 amino acids. V gave up 3 bases and J gave up 6 bases, with 9 bases separating them. CDR1 and CDR2 from the germline V gene are LNHDA and SQIVND (reference sequence). The CDR3 bases are TGTGCCAGTAGTATTTCCAGGGGCAATGAGCAGTTCTTC. Residues: CASSISRGNEQFF.

In nucleotides, the CDR3 is TGCGCCAGCAGCTCTTACAGGGATACTAACTATGGCTACACCTTC. Translation: CASSSYRDTNYGYTF. The rearrangement links TRBV5-1 to TRBJ1-2; tentative D call: TRBD1 (6 bases). With 3 bases removed from V and 0 bases from J, the gap between germline ends came to 12 bases. Germline assignment: CDR1 SGHRS and CDR2 YFSETQ. This CDR3 contains 15 residues.

This chain links TRBV4-2 with TRBJ2-7, with a possible D match to TRBD2 (6 bases). Trimming took off 0 bases at V and 0 bases at J, with 12 bases between the two ends. CDR1 is LGHNA and CDR2 is YNFKEQ in the germline V gene. The CDR3 length is 16 residues. The CDR3 sequence: CASSQEGGESSYEQYF. In DNA form, the CDR3 reads TGTGCCAGCAGCCAAGAAGGCGGGGAAAGCTCCTACGAGCAGTACTTC.

V is TRBV27 and J is TRBJ1-6; a possible D gene is TRBD1 (5 bases). The germline CDR1 and CDR2 sequences are MNHEY and SMNVEV (reference sequence). The CDR3 consists of 15 residues. The V and J ends lost 6 bases and 7 bases respectively, with 16 bases between them. Here the CDR3 reads CASSIKQGLNSPLHF. CDR3 DNA sequence: TGTGCCAGCAGCATAAAGCAGGGCTTAAATTCACCCCTCCACTTT.

The CDR3 DNA reads TGTGCCAGCAGCCAAGATAGCGGCGGGGGTTCCTACGAGCAGTACTTC. Its translation: CASSQDSGGGSYEQYF. The chain is built from TRBV3-1 (or the pseudogene TRBV3-2) and TRBJ2-7, with 7 bases aligning to TRBD2. This CDR3 contains 16 residues. V dropped 0 bases and J dropped 1; count of bases not matched to a gene: 6. Germline assignment: CDR1 LGHDT and CDR2 YNNKEL (reference sequence).

In DNA form, the CDR3 reads TGTGCCAGCAGCCTACAGGGGTCGTCCACAGATACGCAGTATTTT. As protein: CASSLQGSSTDTQYF. This chain links TRBV2 with TRBJ2-3, with 7 bases identical to TRBD1. V was clipped by 6 bases and J by 2 bases; unmatched bases: 8. This CDR3 region has 15 residues. CDR1 and CDR2 (germline): SNHLY, FYNNEI. The full variable domain, with the rest looked up from reference TRBV2 and TRBJ2-3, is EPEVTQTPSHQVTQMGQEVILRCVPISNHLYFYWYRQILGQKVEFLVSFYNNEISEKSEIFDDQFSVERPDGSNFTLKIRSTKLEDSAMYFCASSLQGSSTDTQYFGPGTRLTVL.

CDR3 bases: TGTGCCTGGAGTGTAATTCTGGGGACAGCAAATTCACCCCTCCACTTT. Protein product: CAWSVILGTANSPLHF. The rearrangement joins TRBV30 to TRBJ1-6; the match to TRBD1 covers 7 bases. The CDR3 contains 16 residues. The V gene's germline CDR1 is GTSNPN and CDR2 SVGIG (reference sequence). Germline trimming cut 0 bases from V and 7 bases from J; bases unmatched to any gene: 9.

The gene calls are TRBV11-3 and TRBJ2-1; 9 positions match TRBD2. Trimming cost V 0 bases and J 10 bases; bases outside gene matches: 10. This CDR3 is 16 amino acids long. CDR1 is SGHNT and CDR2 is YENEEA in the germline V gene. The CDR3 reads CASSLEVGGRAFEQFF. In DNA form, the CDR3 reads TGTGCCAGCAGCTTAGAAGTGGGCGGGAGGGCTTTCGAGCAGTTCTTC.

J is TRBJ1-1 and V is TRBV30; 7 nucleotides agree with TRBD1. The CDR3 length is 14 residues. Germline V CDR1 and CDR2: GTSNPN, SVGIG (reference sequence). V lost 5 bases, J lost 1 base, and 7 bases stayed unmatched. The CDR3: CAWYDRDWNTEAFF. The CDR3 DNA reads TGTGCCTGGTACGACAGGGACTGGAACACTGAAGCTTTCTTT.

This rearrangement joins TRBV14 to TRBJ1-4; D is unclear. V lost 1 base, J lost 7 bases, and 13 bases lay in between. The CDR3 has 15 residues. The germline CDR1 and CDR2 sequences are SGHDN and FVKESK. CDR3 nucleotide sequence: TGTGCCAGCAGCCAAGGTGGCCTGCGGGGTGAAAAACTGTTTTTT. It is translated as CASSQGGLRGEKLFF.

This sequence joins TRBV28 and TRBJ1-2; TRBD1 matches 8 bases. Looked up from germline, CDR1 is MDHEN and CDR2 is SYDVKM. The junction had 10 bases not matched to a gene; V was cut back by 3 bases and J by 4 bases. The CDR3 consists of 16 residues. This chain's CDR3 is CASSFSRTGFGYGYTF. The CDR3 bases are TGTGCCAGCAGTTTTTCCCGGACAGGGTTTGGCTATGGCTACACCTTC.

CDR3 DNA: TGTGCCAGCAAAATTAGCGGGAGCTCCTACAATGAGCAGTTCTTC. Amino acids: CASKISGSSYNEQFF. This rearrangement joins TRBV6-6 to TRBJ2-1; 9 bases match TRBD2. This CDR3 contains 15 residues. Germline values: CDR1 MNHNY, CDR2 SVGAGI (reference sequence). J lost 0 bases, V lost 7 bases, and 4 bases had no gene match.

The rearrangement uses TRBV6-6 and TRBJ2-2; perhaps TRBD2 as D (6 bases). V lost 0 bases, J lost 3 bases, and 11 bases lay in between. CDR3 length equals 16 residues. The germline V gene encodes CDR1 MNHNY and CDR2 SVGAGI (reference sequence). The CDR3 loop is CASSYSPSEHTGELFF. CDR3 sequence (DNA): TGTGCCAGCAGTTACTCGCCTAGCGAACACACCGGGGAGCTGTTTTTT.

In its sample, this clone was seen many times. The rearrangement uses TRBV23-1 and TRBJ2-2, with D possibly TRBD1 on 5 matching bases. TRBV23-1 is an ORF, and what it does is uncertain. Between the trimmed V and J ends, which lost 0 bases and 6 bases, there was a span of 11 bases. This CDR3 region has 15 residues. The DNA for the CDR3 is TGCGCCAGCAGTCAATCAGAAGGCAGGGCCGGGGAGCTGTTTTTT. The encoded protein is CASSQSEGRAGELFF.

The gene calls are TRBV18 and TRBJ2-2; D is ambiguous. The CDR3 has 16 residues. The V end lost 0 bases, the J end lost 2 bases, and 10 bases lay between the germline ends. The germline CDR1 and CDR2 sequences are KGHSH and LQKENI. DNA for the CDR3: TGTGCCAGCTCACCACCGGCGGAGCTCAACACCGGGGAGCTGTTTTTT. This codes for CASSPPAELNTGELFF.

The J gene is TRBJ2-7, the V gene TRBV7-8, with 10 positions matching TRBD2. The J segment lost 1 base and the V segment lost 6 bases, leaving 6 bases of the junction unmatched. The length of the CDR3 is 15 residues. Looked up from germline, CDR1 is SGHVS and CDR2 is FQNEAQ. The DNA of the CDR3 is TGTGCCAGCAGGTTAACTAGCGGGACTTCCTACGAGCAGTACTTC. It yields the protein CASRLTSGTSYEQYF.

The chain has TRBV6-6 and TRBJ2-1, with TRBD1 matching over 8 bases. Germline V CDR1 and CDR2: MNHNY, SVGAGI (reference sequence). The CDR3 length is 15 residues. V trimming: 5 bases; J trimming: 4 bases; junction bases outside the gene matches: 7. CDR3 nucleotide sequence: TGTGCCAGCAGTCCGGGACAGGAGCTATACAATGAGCAGTTCTTC. This codes for CASSPGQELYNEQFF.

The chain joins TRBV7-9 to TRBJ2-1; 8 positions agree with TRBD2. CDR1 and CDR2 (germline): SEHNR, FQNEAQ (reference sequence). V lost 7 bases to trimming and J lost 7 bases; unmatched junction nucleotides: 12. CDR3 length: 15 residues. The CDR3 DNA follows: TGTGCCAGCATTAGTAGCGGGACAATTGTAAATGAGCAGTTCTTC. It codes for CASISSGTIVNEQFF.

The V gene is TRBV28, the J gene TRBJ2-1; 12 bases align to TRBD2. The length of the CDR3 is 16 residues. V lost 6 bases to trimming and J lost 3 bases; unmatched junction nucleotides: 6. CDR1 is MDHEN and CDR2 is SYDVKM in the germline V gene. The DNA for the CDR3 is TGTGCCAGCAGCCCCGGACTAGCGGGATTCTACAATGAGCAGTTCTTC. This translates into CASSPGLAGFYNEQFF.

J is TRBJ2-2 and V is TRBV6-6; D gene uncertain. Germline V gene lookup returns CDR1 MNHNY and CDR2 SVGAGI (reference sequence). The CDR3 spans 14 residues. Trimming took off 2 bases at V and 1 base at J, with 5 bases between the two ends. CDR3 nucleotide sequence: TGTGCCAGCAGTTACGTTCAGAACACCGGGGAGCTGTTTTTT. Translation gives CASSYVQNTGELFF.

V usage is TRBV19 and J usage is TRBJ2-1; TRBD2 might be the D (6 bases). Germline CDR1 reads LNHDA; CDR2 reads SQIVND (reference sequence). Trimming took 6 bases from V and 0 from J, leaving 12 bases between them. CDR3 length: 15 amino acids. The DNA for the CDR3 is TGTGCCAGTAGCCATGGCGGGAACTCCTACAATGAGCAGTTCTTC. Protein: CASSHGGNSYNEQFF.